This section outlines one T cell receptor (beta chain) sequence together with its context. Its antigen is not identified. The data derive from a study of a mutant IDH1 vaccine in newly diagnosed glioma. Study as a whole: Most patients had radiochemotherapy with temozolomide before enrollment; others had one alone.

Broader study findings: 85% to 95% of patients showed vaccine-induced immune responses across multiple MHC alleles.

The junction had 7 bases not matched to a gene; V was cut back by 4 bases and J by 6 bases. The CDR3 spans 14 residues. CDR1 is LNHNV, CDR2 YYDKDF, per germline (reference sequence). Sample time point: week 35, safety follow-up. The content of each vaccine dose was 300 ug of mutant IDH1 20-mer peptide, and topical imiquimod accompanied it. The patients were given eight vaccinations, one each in weeks 1, 3, 5, 7, 11, 15, 19 and 23. Sequenced by immunoSEQ multiplex PCR; TCRdb stores in-frame clones only, minus some. Seen here are over 35,000 clones, roughly 84% observed once, and the top ten hold 5.1%. This receptor was obtained from a woman aged 45 to 65 with glioma. The material sequenced was PBMCs, taken from a glioma patient whose treatment included an IDH1 peptide vaccine. This rearrangement joins TRBV15 to TRBJ1-2; TRBD1 agrees at 8 bases. CDR3 in amino acids: CATSNLRTGNGYTF. CDR3 nucleotide sequence: TGTGCCACCAGCAACCTAAGGACAGGGAATGGCTACACCTTC.